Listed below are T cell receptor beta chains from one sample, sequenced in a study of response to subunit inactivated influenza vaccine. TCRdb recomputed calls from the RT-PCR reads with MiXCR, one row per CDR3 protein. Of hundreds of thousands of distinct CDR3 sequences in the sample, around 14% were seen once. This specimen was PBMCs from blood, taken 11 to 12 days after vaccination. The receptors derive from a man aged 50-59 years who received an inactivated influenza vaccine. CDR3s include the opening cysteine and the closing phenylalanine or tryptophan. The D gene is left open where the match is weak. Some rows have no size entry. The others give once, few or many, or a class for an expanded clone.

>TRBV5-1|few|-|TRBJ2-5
TGCGCCAGCAGCTTGGCTCAGACCTCCCAAGAGACCCAGTACTTC
CASSLAQTSQETQYF
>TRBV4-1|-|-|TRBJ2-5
TGCGCCAGCAAATTGCGCGGGGAACAAGAGACCCAGTACTTC
CASKLRGEQETQYF
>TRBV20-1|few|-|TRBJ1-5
TGCAGTGCTAGTTCTGCGAATCAGCCCCAGCATTTT
CSASSANQPQHF
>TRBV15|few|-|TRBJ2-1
TGTGCCACCAGCAGGACAGATTACAATGAGCAGTTCTTC
CATSRTDYNEQFF
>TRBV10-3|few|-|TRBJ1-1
TGTGCCATCAGTGAGTGGGGCACTGAAGCTTTCTTT
CAISEWGTEAFF
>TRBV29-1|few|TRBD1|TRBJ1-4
TGCAGCGTTGACTCCCAGGGGGGAGGAGAAAAACTGTTTTTT
CSVDSQGGGEKLFF
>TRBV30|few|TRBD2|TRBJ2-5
TGTGCCTGGAGTGCAGGACTAGCGGGGTTCCAAGAGACCCAGTACTTC
CAWSAGLAGFQETQYF
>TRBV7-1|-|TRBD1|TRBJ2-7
TGTGCCAGCAGTCCGGGACAGGGGGATGGGCAGTACTTC
CASSPGQGDGQYF
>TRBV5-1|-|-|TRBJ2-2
TGCGCCAGCAGCCCGAGGGACCGAGCAAACACCGGGGAGCTGTTTTTT
CASSPRDRANTGELFF
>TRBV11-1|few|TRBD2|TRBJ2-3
TGTGCCAGCAGTCGGTCAGCGGGAGGGGGCACAGATACGCAGTATTTT
CASSRSAGGGTDTQYF
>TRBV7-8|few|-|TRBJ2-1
TGTGCCAGCAGCGGATTCACCCCAGGCAATGAGCAGTTCTTC
CASSGFTPGNEQFF
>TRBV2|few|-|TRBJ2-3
TGTGCCAGCAGTGTCATCGGCGGTGGGGGCACAGATACGCAGTATTTT
CASSVIGGGGTDTQYF
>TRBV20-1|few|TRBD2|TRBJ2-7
TGCAGTGCTAGAGTCGCGGGAGACAGTACCGAGCAGTACTTC
CSARVAGDSTEQYF
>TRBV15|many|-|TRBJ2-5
TGTGCCACCAGCAGAGAAGTCGGAATGCAAGAGACCCAGTACTTC
CATSREVGMQETQYF
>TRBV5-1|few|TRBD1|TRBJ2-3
TGCGCCAGCAGCTCGGACAGGGCAACAGATACGCAGTATTTT
CASSSDRATDTQYF
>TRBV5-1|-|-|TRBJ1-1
TGCGCCAGCAGCGCATCAACCGCGGGGTCTGATGCTTTCTTT
CASSASTAGSDAFF
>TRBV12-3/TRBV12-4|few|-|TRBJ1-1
TGTGCCAGCAGTTTAGTATCGTGGCGGACGAACACTGAAGCTTTCTTT
CASSLVSWRTNTEAFF
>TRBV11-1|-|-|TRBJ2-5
TGTGCCAGCAGTCCGAGAAGGGGATCCCGGGACGAAAAAGAAGAGACCCAGTACTTC
CASSPRRGSRDEKEETQYF
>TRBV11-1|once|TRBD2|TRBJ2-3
TGTGCCAGCAGCTTAACTAGCGGGGGGAAAAGCAGCACAGATACGCAGTATTTT
CASSLTSGGKSSTDTQYF
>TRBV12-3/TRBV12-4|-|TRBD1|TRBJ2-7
TGTGCCAGCAGTCAGCGGACAGGGGAGTACGAGCAGTACTTC
CASSQRTGEYEQYF
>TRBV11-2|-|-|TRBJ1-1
TGTGCCAGCACTAACAGGGAGTGGAACACTGAAGCTTTCTTT
CASTNREWNTEAFF
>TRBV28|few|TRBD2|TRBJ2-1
TGTGCCAGCAGTCCCAGGAGACTAGCTAATAACAATGAGCAGTTCTTC
CASSPRRLANNNEQFF
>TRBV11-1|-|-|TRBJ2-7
TGTGCCAGCAGCCCAGATAGAAATCCGTACGAGCAGTACTTC
CASSPDRNPYEQYF
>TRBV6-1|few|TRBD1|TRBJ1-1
TGTGCCAGCAACCGACCGGGACAGGGGAACACTGAAGCTTTCTTT
CASNRPGQGNTEAFF
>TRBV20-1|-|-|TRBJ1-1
TGCAGTGCTAGAGAACCCACAGCAAAGCACCACACTGAAGCTTTCTTT
CSAREPTAKHHTEAFF